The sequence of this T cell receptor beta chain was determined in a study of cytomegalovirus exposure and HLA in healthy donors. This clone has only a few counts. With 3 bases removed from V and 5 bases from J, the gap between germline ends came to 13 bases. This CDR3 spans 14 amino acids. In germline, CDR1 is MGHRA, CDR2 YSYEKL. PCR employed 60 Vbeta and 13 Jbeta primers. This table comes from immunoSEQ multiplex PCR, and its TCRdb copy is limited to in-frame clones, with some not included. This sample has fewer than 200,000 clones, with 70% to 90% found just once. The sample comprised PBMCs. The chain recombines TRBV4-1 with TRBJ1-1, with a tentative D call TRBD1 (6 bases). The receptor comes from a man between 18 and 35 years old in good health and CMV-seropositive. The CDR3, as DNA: TGCGCCAGCAGCCAGGGGCGGGGGGCAACTGAAGCTTTCTTT. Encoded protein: CASSQGRGATEAFF.